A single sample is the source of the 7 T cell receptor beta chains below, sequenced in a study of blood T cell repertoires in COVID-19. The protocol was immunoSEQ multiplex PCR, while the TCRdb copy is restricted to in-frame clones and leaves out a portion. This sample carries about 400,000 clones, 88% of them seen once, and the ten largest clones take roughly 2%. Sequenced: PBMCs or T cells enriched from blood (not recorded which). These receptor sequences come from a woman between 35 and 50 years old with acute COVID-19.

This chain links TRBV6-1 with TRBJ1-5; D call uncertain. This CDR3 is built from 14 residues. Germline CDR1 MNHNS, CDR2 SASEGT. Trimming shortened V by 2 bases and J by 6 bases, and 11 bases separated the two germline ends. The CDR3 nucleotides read TGTGCCAGCAGTGAATTGACGGGTATTCAGCCCCAGCATTTT. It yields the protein CASSELTGIQPQHF.

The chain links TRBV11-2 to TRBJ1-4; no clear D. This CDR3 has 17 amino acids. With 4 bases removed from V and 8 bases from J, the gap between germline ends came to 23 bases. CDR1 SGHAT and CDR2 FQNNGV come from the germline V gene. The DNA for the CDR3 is TGTGCCAGCAGCTCCCGATCCCACACGGGAGGAAGGGAAAAACTGTTTTTT. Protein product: CASSSRSHTGGREKLFF.

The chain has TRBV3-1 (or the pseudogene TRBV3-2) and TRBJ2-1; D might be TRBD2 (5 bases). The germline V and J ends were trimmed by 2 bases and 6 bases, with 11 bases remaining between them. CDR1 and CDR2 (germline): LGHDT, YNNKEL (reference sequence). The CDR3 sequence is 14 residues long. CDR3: CASSQYTRGNEQFF. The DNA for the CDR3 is TGTGCCAGCAGCCAATATACTCGGGGCAATGAGCAGTTCTTC.

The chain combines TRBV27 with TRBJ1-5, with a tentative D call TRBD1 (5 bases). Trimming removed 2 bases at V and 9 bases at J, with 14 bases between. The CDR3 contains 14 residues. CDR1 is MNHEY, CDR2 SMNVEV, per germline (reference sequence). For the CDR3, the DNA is TGTGCCAGCAGTTTAAACGTAGGGACTCGGCCCCAGCATTTT. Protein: CASSLNVGTRPQHF.

The DNA of the CDR3 is TGTGCCAGCAGCTTCAGGGGCAAACATAGCACAGATACGCAGTATTTT. Translation: CASSFRGKHSTDTQYF. The V gene is TRBV5-6, the J gene TRBJ2-3, with D maybe TRBD1 (6 bases). V was trimmed by 2 bases and J by 0 bases, leaving 13 bases between them. This CDR3 contains 16 residues. The germline CDR1 and CDR2 sequences are SGHDT and YYEEEE. The full variable domain, with the rest looked up from reference TRBV5-6 and TRBJ2-3, is DAGVTQSPTHLIKTRGQQVTLRCSPKSGHDTVSWYQQALGQGPQFIFQYYEEEERQRGNFPDRFSGHQFPNYSSELNVNALLLGDSALYLCASSFRGKHSTDTQYFGPGTRLTVL.

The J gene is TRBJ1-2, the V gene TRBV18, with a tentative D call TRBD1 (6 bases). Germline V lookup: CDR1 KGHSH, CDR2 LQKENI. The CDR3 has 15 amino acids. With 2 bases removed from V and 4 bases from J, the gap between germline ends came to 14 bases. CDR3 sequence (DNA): TGTGCCAGCTCACCAGGCGTACAGGGTACCTATGGCTACACCTTC. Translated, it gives CASSPGVQGTYGYTF.

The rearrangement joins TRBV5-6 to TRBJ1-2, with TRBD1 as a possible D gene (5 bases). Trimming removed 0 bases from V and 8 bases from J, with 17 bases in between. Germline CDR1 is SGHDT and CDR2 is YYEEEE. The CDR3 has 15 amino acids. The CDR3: CASSLASRPGRGYTF. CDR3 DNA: TGTGCCAGCAGCTTGGCCAGTCGGCCAGGGAGGGGCTACACCTTC. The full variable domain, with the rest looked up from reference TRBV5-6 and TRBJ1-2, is DAGVTQSPTHLIKTRGQQVTLRCSPKSGHDTVSWYQQALGQGPQFIFQYYEEEERQRGNFPDRFSGHQFPNYSSELNVNALLLGDSALYLCASSLASRPGRGYTFGSGTRLTVV.